This T cell receptor (beta chain) was recovered during a study of T-cell memory formation after mild COVID-19. A single record per CDR3 protein comes from TCRdb applying MiXCR to the 5' RACE reads. Here the sample spans roughly 110,000 distinct CDR3 sequences, approximately 15% being singletons. There are a few counts of this clonotype. The CDR3 sequence is 17 residues long. Germline V gives CDR1 MNHEY, CDR2 SVGAGI. The J segment lost 0 bases and the V segment lost 6 bases, leaving 10 bases of the junction unmatched. Sample: PBMCs or a T cell subset sorted from them (not recorded which). The sequence was obtained from a man aged 18 to 30 who had mild COVID-19 (a few samples of this study predate the infection). Cell type and time point are not known. The rearrangement joins TRBV6-5 to TRBJ2-2; 7 bases match TRBD2. The CDR3 region is CASSPAGVGPNTGELFF. The CDR3 DNA sequence: TGTGCCAGCAGCCCGGCGGGGGTAGGGCCGAACACCGGGGAGCTGTTTTTT.